These T cell receptor beta chains were read from a single sample in a study of T cells in localized non-small cell lung cancer. TCRdb's copy holds only in-frame clones and misses some; the assay was immunoSEQ multiplex PCR. This table holds 50,000 to 70,000 clones, roughly 81% found once. The specimen comprised PBMCs, sampled before any cancer treatment. The source of these receptors is a man aged 40 to 70 with stage II lung adenocarcinoma. CDR3s include the opening cysteine and the closing phenylalanine or tryptophan. Fields, in order: J gene, V gene, CDR3 length, CDR3 protein.

>TRBJ1-3|TRBV18|16
CASSSGTGAAGNTIYF
>TRBJ2-2|TRBV5-4|15
CASSSREEGTGELFF
>TRBJ2-1|TRBV19|14
CASSPGTSSNEQFF
>TRBJ1-5|TRBV10-2|13
CASSRRGNQPQHF
>TRBJ2-6|TRBV5-1|15
CASSIGPSGANVLTF
>TRBJ2-2|TRBV4-1|16
CASSLQGSQNTGELFF
>TRBJ1-1|TRBV7-8|15
CASSSDTGGNTEAFF
>TRBJ1-1|TRBV5-8|13
CASSLAHGTRAFF
>TRBJ2-2|TRBV7-3|17
CASSLDAGGPLAGELFF
>TRBJ2-7|TRBV5-1|12
CASLTGAYEQYF
>TRBJ2-1|TRBV11-3|16
CASSLAPGLAGDEQFF
>TRBJ2-7|TRBV6-5|12
CASRRSSYEQYF
>TRBJ1-1|TRBV6-1|12
CASRRSEFEAFF
>TRBJ2-1|TRBV18|18
CASSPPRPGLAGGSEQFF
>TRBJ1-4|TRBV28|16
CASSLGETSGNEKLFF
>TRBJ1-5|TRBV6-5|15
CASSLLGGGNQPQHF
>TRBJ1-1|TRBV7-9|17
CASSLQGRRFFDTEAFF
>TRBJ1-2|TRBV6-6|14
CASSGPRHDYGYTF
>TRBJ2-2|TRBV11-1|16
CASSLQGQGNTGELFF
>TRBJ1-3|TRBV11-3|16
CASSLVTASAGNTIYF
>TRBJ2-2|TRBV7-2|18
CASSFRGRAGSNTGELFF
>TRBJ2-2|TRBV27|15
CASRLAGGPSGELFF
>TRBJ1-4|TRBV25-1|17
CASSSTPGQGTDEKLFF
>TRBJ2-7|TRBV30|16
CAWSVRIGEGHDEQYF
>TRBJ2-5|TRBV6-5|16
CASSYSRSQGPETQYF
>TRBJ2-3|TRBV10-3|13
CAIYSGNTDTQYF
>TRBJ2-7|TRBV19|12
CASSITGGAQYF
>TRBJ1-2|TRBV29-1|12
CSVRETKGGYTF
>TRBJ1-1|TRBV6-5|14
CASSYPGTDTEAFF
>TRBJ2-3|TRBV7-6|18
CASSPRTSGRATTDTQYF
>TRBJ1-3|TRBV19|19
CASTRRDRVYQSSGNTIYF
>TRBJ2-3|TRBV27|16
CASSPDRARGTDTQYF
>TRBJ1-5|TRBV5-8|20
CASSPRVLRTLRYSNQPQHF
>TRBJ1-2|TRBV9|15
CASSVGQSQIYGYTF
>TRBJ1-4|TRBV19|17
CASSSRAFGAYNEKLFF